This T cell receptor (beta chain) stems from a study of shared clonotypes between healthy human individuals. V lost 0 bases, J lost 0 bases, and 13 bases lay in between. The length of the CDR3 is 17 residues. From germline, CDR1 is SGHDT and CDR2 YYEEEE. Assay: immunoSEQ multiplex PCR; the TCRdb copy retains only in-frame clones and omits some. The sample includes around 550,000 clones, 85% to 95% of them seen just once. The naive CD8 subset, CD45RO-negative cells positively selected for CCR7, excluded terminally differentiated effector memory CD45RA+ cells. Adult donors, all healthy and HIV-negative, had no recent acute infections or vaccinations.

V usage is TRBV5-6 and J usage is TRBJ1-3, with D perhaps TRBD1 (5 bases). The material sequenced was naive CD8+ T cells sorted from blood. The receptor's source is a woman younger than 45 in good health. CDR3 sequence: CASSLAGGPYSGNTIYF. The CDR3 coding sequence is TGTGCCAGCAGCTTGGCCGGGGGACCTTACTCTGGAAACACCATATATTTT.